Described below is a single T cell receptor (beta chain) sequence and its context. Germline CDR1 reads GTSNPN; CDR2 reads SVGIG (reference sequence). V gave up 3 bases and J gave up 7 bases; unmatched junction bases: 15. The CDR3 runs to 16 residues. The sample comes from a study of T cell changes during pregnancy in multiple sclerosis. The table came from immunoSEQ multiplex PCR; TCRdb's copy has only in-frame clones and leaves some out. The sample yields about 69,000 clones, 80% to 95% seen once. The source is a female donor in good health, enrolled as a control in a pregnancy study. The chain links TRBV30 to TRBJ1-5, with 7 bases fitting TRBD1. This specimen consisted of peripheral blood, obtained in the third trimester of pregnancy. Written as DNA, the CDR3 is TGTGCCTGGAGACCACCTGGGGCAGGGGGAAACCAGCCCCAGCATTTT. Its translation: CAWRPPGAGGNQPQHF.